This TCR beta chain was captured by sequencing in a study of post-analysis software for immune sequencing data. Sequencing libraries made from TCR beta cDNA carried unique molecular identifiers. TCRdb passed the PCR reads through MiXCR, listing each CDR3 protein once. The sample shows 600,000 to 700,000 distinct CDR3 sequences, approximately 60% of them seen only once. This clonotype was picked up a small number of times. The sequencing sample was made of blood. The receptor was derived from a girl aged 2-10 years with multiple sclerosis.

CDR3 in amino acids: CASSLVAGGSTGTNVLTF. CDR3 bases: TGTGCCAGCAGCTTAGTGGCGGGGGGTTCGACCGGGACCAACGTCCTGACTTTC. The genes are TRBV7-2 and TRBJ2-6; TRBD2 aligns across 8 bases. The germline V gene has CDR1 SGHTA and CDR2 FQGNSA. The CDR3 sequence is 18 residues long. V shed 1 base, J shed 8 bases, and the junction held 13 bases outside the gene matches.